This T cell receptor (beta chain) was retrieved from a study of human CD8 memory T cell subsets. Making the TCR beta libraries relied on UMI-labeled 5' RACE. TCRdb reprocessed the 5' RACE reads and keeps a single row for each CDR3 protein, giving no DNA. This sample's clone table lists 5,000 to 8,000 distinct CDR3 sequences. The germline gives CDR1 SGHNT, CDR2 YYREEE (reference sequence). This CDR3 has 11 amino acids. Findings and limits, study-wide: Diversity, measured as normalized Shannon-Wiener diversity, was similarly high in stem-like memory and precursor exhausted T cells. Effector memory cells did not share this. Estimated Chao1 values suggested that diversity was greater among stem-like memory T cells than among precursor exhausted T cells. The stem-like memory T cell repertoire shared very little with the precursor exhausted T cell repertoire.

With regard to this clonotype: Its antigen is unidentified.

Sequencing was done on a sample of CD8+ effector memory T cells (TEM) sorted from PBMCs. Sample subset: effector memory CD8 T cells, CCR7- CD45RO+ CD95+. The chain uses TRBV5-4 and TRBJ2-1. This TCR came from a human donor in good health. CDR3 region: CASSLYNEQFF.